This TCR beta chain is drawn from a study of CD8 T cells in Susac syndrome. Trimming took off 5 bases at V and 7 bases at J, with 18 bases between the two ends. CDR3 length: 14 amino acids. The V gene's germline CDR1 is SEHNR and CDR2 FQNEAQ (reference sequence). CD8+ and CD4+ blood T cells underwent TCR beta sequencing. TEMRA cells were enriched by FACS, and CD4+ and CD8+ T cells were negatively isolated. The authors reverse transcribed roughly 0.45 to 1 ug RNA with random hexamers. Amplification of TCR beta CDR3 was carried out by immunoSEQ multiplex PCR, which covered 54 Vbeta and 13 Jbeta segments. From the immunoSEQ multiplex PCR reads, TCRdb called clonotypes with MiXCR, one entry per CDR3 protein. The sample includes roughly 140,000 distinct CDR3 sequences, 94% of them seen just once.

Sequenced: CD8+ T cells from PBMCs. This sequence joins TRBV7-9 and TRBJ2-7; D may be TRBD1 (6 bases). The sequence was collected from a human donor in good health. The DNA of the CDR3 is TGTGCCAGCAGCGATCACAGGGTATCGTGGGAGCAGTACTTC. Protein sequence: CASSDHRVSWEQYF.